The 30 T cell receptor beta chains below were found in one sample sequenced in a study of cytomegalovirus exposure and HLA in healthy donors. Researchers ran the PCR with 60 Vbeta and 13 Jbeta primers. Generated by immunoSEQ multiplex PCR, the TCRdb table keeps only in-frame clones and is missing some. The sample has 55,000 to 70,000 clones, 55% to 75% seen once. Sequenced input: PBMCs. These receptors originate from a man in his forties in good health and CMV-seropositive.

This clone was found many times. The rearrangement uses TRBV2 and TRBJ1-1; D is possibly TRBD1 (6 bases). Trimming took 7 bases from V and 3 from J, leaving 15 bases between them. This CDR3 has 14 amino acids. Germline CDR1 reads SNHLY; CDR2 reads FYNNEI. The CDR3 nucleotides read TGTGCCAGCACAGAACAGGGTGTAGACACTGAAGCTTTCTTT. Amino acids: CASTEQGVDTEAFF.

The V gene is TRBV30, the J gene TRBJ1-1, with D tentatively TRBD1 (6 bases). The V and J ends lost 4 bases and 0 bases respectively, with 15 bases between them. CDR1 is GTSNPN and CDR2 is SVGIG in the germline V gene (reference sequence). This CDR3 is built from 15 residues. CDR3 amino acids: CAWKTGGNMNTEAFF. The CDR3 coding sequence is TGTGCCTGGAAGACAGGTGGGAATATGAACACTGAAGCTTTCTTT.

J is TRBJ1-4 and V is TRBV7-9; 10 bases align to TRBD1. CDR3 size: 15 residues. With 5 bases clipped from V and 8 bases from J, the junction kept 8 bases outside the gene matches. CDR1 and CDR2 (germline): SEHNR, FQNEAQ (reference sequence). The CDR3 here is CASSVWTGGVEKLFF. As DNA, the CDR3 is TGTGCCAGCAGCGTCTGGACAGGGGGAGTCGAAAAACTGTTTTTT.

This clone occurred many times. The chain combines TRBV7-9 with TRBJ1-3; TRBD1 might be the D (5 bases). Trimming left V 7 bases short and J 6 bases short, with 25 bases between. The CDR3 runs to 17 residues. Germline CDR1 reads SEHNR; CDR2 reads FQNEAQ (reference sequence). CDR3: CASTLEVGWGVQNTIYF. The CDR3, as DNA: TGTGCCAGCACCCTAGAGGTCGGCTGGGGGGTGCAAAACACCATATATTTT.

Details on this clone: At one of its ends the junction is not consistent with the germline gene, which may arise from a read error. The chain combines TRBV5-1 with TRBJ2-7, with a possible D match to TRBD1 (5 bases). The germline CDR1 and CDR2 sequences are SGHRS and YFSETQ. The CDR3 extends over 14 amino acids. The CDR3: CASRTEPSSYGQYF. CDR3 nucleotides: TGCGCCAGCAGGACAGAACCCAGCTCCTACGGGCAGTACTTC.

This chain links TRBV19 with TRBJ2-1; 12 nucleotides line up with TRBD2. The CDR3 is 16 amino acids. V shed 7 bases, J shed 1 base, and the junction held 5 bases outside the gene matches. Germline assignment: CDR1 LNHDA and CDR2 SQIVND (reference sequence). This CDR3 reads CASTPSGRASYNEQFF. CDR3 nucleotide sequence: TGTGCCAGTACCCCTAGCGGGAGGGCGTCCTACAATGAGCAGTTCTTC.

This clone was seen a few times. This chain connects TRBV19 to TRBJ1-3, with unresolved D. This CDR3 region has 16 residues. V lost 2 bases and J 0 bases, leaving 11 bases between the germline ends. The germline gives CDR1 LNHDA, CDR2 SQIVND (reference sequence). The CDR3: CASSITASSSGNTIYF. The DNA for the CDR3 is TGTGCCAGTAGTATAACTGCATCTAGCTCTGGAAACACCATATATTTT.

This chain joins TRBV5-1 and TRBJ2-1; 8 positions match TRBD2. The CDR3 consists of 16 residues. V shed 1 base, J shed 7 bases, and the junction held 10 bases outside the gene matches. Germline CDR1 and CDR2: SGHRS and YFSETQ. As DNA, the CDR3 is TGCGCCAGCAGCTTGCAGCTTAGCGGGGAGCGGAATGAGCAGTTCTTC. Translation gives CASSLQLSGERNEQFF.

This chain links TRBV7-2 with TRBJ2-7, with D possibly being TRBD1 (5 bases). Trimming took 6 bases from V and 2 from J, leaving 11 bases between them. The CDR3 loop spans 13 amino acids. CDR1 and CDR2 (germline): SGHTA, FQGNSA. In DNA form, the CDR3 reads TGTGCCAGCAGACCAACAGGAACCTACGAGCAGTACTTC. It is translated as CASRPTGTYEQYF.

This clone was recorded a few times. This rearrangement joins TRBV6-5 to TRBJ1-1; D unclear. Germline loops: CDR1 MNHEY, CDR2 SVGAGI. The CDR3 contains 14 residues. V was trimmed by 2 bases and J by 0 bases, leaving 7 bases between them. CDR3 DNA sequence: TGTGCCAGCAGTTACGCAGACATGAACACTGAAGCTTTCTTT. Protein sequence: CASSYADMNTEAFF.

The genes are TRBV10-3 and TRBJ2-5, with 10 bases matching TRBD1. The CDR3 has 15 residues. The germline V gene has CDR1 ENHRY and CDR2 SYGVKD. Trimming cost V 10 bases and J 6 bases; bases outside gene matches: 14. CDR3 protein: CATMPGQGTVKTQYF. For the CDR3, the DNA is TGTGCCACCATGCCGGGACAGGGGACAGTAAAGACCCAGTACTTC.

The chain joins TRBV6-6 to TRBJ2-1; 12 bases line up with TRBD2. Trimming took 8 bases from V and 6 from J; bases not matched to a gene: 8. CDR3 length: 15 residues. Per germline, CDR1 MNHNY and CDR2 SVGAGI (reference sequence). CDR3 in amino acids: CASRAPGLAGNEQFF. As DNA, the CDR3 is TGTGCCAGCCGTGCCCCGGGACTAGCGGGCAATGAGCAGTTCTTC.

The V call is TRBV4-3, the J call TRBJ2-5; 7 nucleotides align to TRBD1. Per the germline V gene, CDR1 is LGHNA and CDR2 is YSLEER. The CDR3 spans 14 residues. The V segment lost 2 bases and the J segment 5 bases; nucleotides outside the gene matches: 5. The CDR3 region has the DNA TGCGCCAGCAGCCAAAACCAGGGGGAGGAGACCCAGTACTTC. Its protein is CASSQNQGEETQYF.

The chain carries TRBV28 and TRBJ1-4; no clear D gene. The CDR3 has 15 residues. CDR1 MDHEN and CDR2 SYDVKM come from the germline V gene. Trimming left V 10 bases short and J 0 bases short, with 15 bases between. The CDR3 nucleotides read TGTGCCACCAAGGTTGGGCAGGCAACTAATGAAAAACTGTTTTTT. Its protein is CATKVGQATNEKLFF.

As concerns this clone: The junction differs from germline at one of its ends, possibly a read error. V gene TRBV7-7 combines with J gene TRBJ2-3, with TRBD2 matching 7 bases. Germline V gives CDR1 SSHAT, CDR2 FNYEAQ (reference sequence). CDR3 length: 16 residues. CDR3 bases: TGTGCTAGCAGCCAAAACGGGGGGTCTAGCACAGATACGCAGTATTTT. Amino acid sequence: CASSQNGGSSTDTQYF.

This clone has just one count. V is TRBV5-5 and J is TRBJ1-1; D is ambiguous. In germline, CDR1 is SGHKS, CDR2 YYEKEE (reference sequence). The CDR3 covers 14 residues. Trimming shortened V by 2 bases and J by 1 base, and 9 bases separated the two germline ends. The CDR3 DNA reads as TGTGCCAGCAGCTTCCCCACAAGGAACACTGAAGCTTTCTTT. It encodes CASSFPTRNTEAFF.

The chain couples TRBV30 to TRBJ2-2; TRBD2 aligns across 13 bases. Germline assignment: CDR1 GTSNPN and CDR2 SVGIG (reference sequence). The V and J ends lost 3 bases and 3 bases, in that order; junction bases with no gene match: 4. The CDR3 totals 16 residues. In DNA, the CDR3 is TGTGCCTGGAGGGGGGGACTAGCGGGATACACCGGGGAGCTGTTTTTT. Amino acid sequence: CAWRGGLAGYTGELFF. The full variable domain, in which reference TRBV30 and TRBJ2-2 provide the parts outside the CDR3, is SQTIHQWPATLVQPVGSPLSLECTVEGTSNPNLYWYRQAAGRGLQLLFYSVGIGQISSEVPQNLSASRPQDRQFILSSKKLLLSDSGFYLCAWRGGLAGYTGELFFGEGSRLTVL.

The chain employs TRBV6-1 and TRBJ2-7; weak D call: TRBD2 (7 bases). The V gene lost 3 bases and the J gene lost 2 bases, with 14 bases spanning the gap. The CDR3 runs 15 residues. The germline CDR1 and CDR2 sequences are MNHNS and SASEGT. The CDR3 reads CASSDSGGFTYEQYF. The CDR3 bases are TGTGCCAGCAGTGATTCGGGGGGCTTTACCTACGAGCAGTACTTC.

V gene TRBV19 combines with J gene TRBJ2-7; D gene uncertain. The germline V gene has CDR1 LNHDA and CDR2 SQIVND (reference sequence). With 9 bases removed from V and 3 bases from J, the gap between germline ends came to 9 bases. The CDR3 consists of 11 residues. CDR3 amino acids: CASGDFYEQYF. For the CDR3, the DNA is TGTGCCAGCGGAGATTTCTACGAGCAGTACTTC.

This clone was recorded only once. J is TRBJ2-7 and V is TRBV19; 9 bases match TRBD1. The germline gives CDR1 LNHDA, CDR2 SQIVND (reference sequence). CDR3 length: 14 residues. V trimming: 4 bases; J trimming: 4 bases; junction bases outside the gene matches: 5. The CDR3 reads CASSRTGTGYEQYF. The CDR3 DNA follows: TGTGCCAGTAGTAGAACCGGGACAGGGTACGAGCAGTACTTC.

This clone was observed a few times. This chain uses TRBV6-5 with TRBJ2-7; 9 bases match TRBD2. The germline gives CDR1 MNHEY, CDR2 SVGAGI. Trimming at V came to 5 bases and at J to 6 bases, leaving 11 bases not matched to a gene. The CDR3 spans 15 residues. The CDR3 coding sequence is TGTGCCAGCAGTCCCGGTATAGCGGGAGTAGGCGAGCAGTACTTC. The encoded protein is CASSPGIAGVGEQYF.

V and J are TRBV2 and TRBJ1-5; 7 bases map to TRBD1. CDR3 size: 16 residues. The germline CDR1 and CDR2 sequences are SNHLY and FYNNEI. The trim removed 0 bases at V and 9 bases at J, leaving 11 bases unmatched. The chain's CDR3 is CASSEATSRGARPQHF. In nucleotides, the CDR3 is TGTGCCAGCAGTGAAGCAACCTCCAGGGGGGCCCGGCCCCAGCATTTT.

The CDR3, as DNA: TGTGCCAGCAGTTTTAGCGCGGGGGTATCCGGAAACACCATATATTTT. Amino acid sequence: CASSFSAGVSGNTIYF. The chain recombines TRBV28 with TRBJ1-3; D possibly corresponds to TRBD1 (5 bases). CDR1 and CDR2 from the germline V gene are MDHEN and SYDVKM. V was cut by 3 bases and J by 4 bases, with 16 bases left in between. The CDR3 has 16 residues.

CDR3: CASSIVGGASDTQYF. CDR3 sequence (DNA): TGTGCCAGTAGTATAGTGGGGGGAGCCTCAGATACGCAGTATTTT. The chain carries TRBV19 and TRBJ2-3, with a tentative D call TRBD2 (6 bases). Trimming pared 1 base from V and 4 bases from J, leaving 12 bases between. The CDR3 loop spans 15 amino acids. Germline loops: CDR1 LNHDA, CDR2 SQIVND (reference sequence).

The chain employs TRBV7-9 and TRBJ2-1; D perhaps matches TRBD2 (6 bases). Germline loops: CDR1 SEHNR, CDR2 FQNEAQ (reference sequence). The CDR3 spans 12 residues. V lost 5 bases to trimming and J lost 9 bases, with 11 bases between them. The CDR3 sequence is CASSPGTSEQFF. In DNA form, the CDR3 reads TGTGCCAGCAGCCCGGGGACTTCTGAGCAGTTCTTC.

This rearrangement joins TRBV7-2 to TRBJ2-7; the D gene is possibly TRBD1 (6 bases). Germline lookup yields CDR1 SGHTA and CDR2 FQGNSA. The V end was cut by 4 bases, the J end by 5 bases, with 12 bases between. This CDR3 is built from 13 residues. DNA for the CDR3: TGTGCCAGCAGCTCCGGGACACCCCACGAGCAGTACTTC. Translation: CASSSGTPHEQYF.

J is TRBJ1-1 and V is TRBV29-1; tentative D call: TRBD1 (6 bases). The germline V gene has CDR1 SQVTM and CDR2 ANQGSEA. The CDR3 has 13 residues. V was cut by 4 bases and J by 3 bases, with 12 bases left in between. The CDR3 sequence is CSVVQGMDTEAFF. The CDR3 nucleotides read TGCAGCGTTGTACAGGGCATGGACACTGAAGCTTTCTTT.

The chain combines TRBV7-2 with TRBJ2-1; D is unclear. V lost 2 bases to trimming and J lost 6 bases, with 11 bases between them. This CDR3 spans 14 amino acids. Germline loops: CDR1 SGHTA, CDR2 FQGNSA. CDR3 nucleotides: TGTGCCAGCAGCTTAAGCCAGGCGCTCAATGAGCAGTTCTTC. This encodes CASSLSQALNEQFF. The variable domain in full, with the rest retrieved from reference TRBV7-2 and TRBJ2-1, is GAGVSQSPSNKVTEKGKDVELRCDPISGHTALYWYRQSLGQGLEFLIYFQGNSAPDKSGLPSDRFSAERTGGSVSTLTIQRTQQEDSAVYLCASSLSQALNEQFFGPGTRLTVL.

The chain employs TRBV30 and TRBJ2-3; 11 bases align to TRBD2. The V gene end was trimmed by 5 bases and the J gene end by 2 bases; junction bases not matched to a gene: 3. This CDR3 is built from 14 residues. Germline V gene lookup returns CDR1 GTSNPN and CDR2 SVGIG (reference sequence). Here the CDR3 DNA reads TGTGCCTGGGCGACTAGCGGGGTCACAGATACGCAGTATTTT. Residues: CAWATSGVTDTQYF. Variable domain in full (rest from reference TRBV30 and TRBJ2-3): SQTIHQWPATLVQPVGSPLSLECTVEGTSNPNLYWYRQAAGRGLQLLFYSVGIGQISSEVPQNLSASRPQDRQFILSSKKLLLSDSGFYLCAWATSGVTDTQYFGPGTRLTVL.

This clone has just a few counts. The chain links TRBV28 to TRBJ1-2, with a possible D match to TRBD1 (6 bases). Germline V gene lookup returns CDR1 MDHEN and CDR2 SYDVKM. V lost 4 bases, J lost 5 bases, and 26 bases lay in between. The CDR3 sequence is 18 residues long. CDR3 region: CASSWLTLGGGPTYGYTF. As DNA, the CDR3 is TGTGCCAGCAGTTGGCTAACCCTCGGGGGGGGCCCAACGTATGGCTACACCTTC.